The 8 T cell receptor beta chains below all came from one sample that was sequenced in a study of blood T cell repertoires in COVID-19. Measured with immunoSEQ multiplex PCR; TCRdb has only the in-frame clones, and not every one. The table has approximately 300,000 clones, around 90% seen once. Sequenced: PBMCs or T cells enriched from blood (not recorded which). These receptors all come from a young woman with acute COVID-19.

The V gene is TRBV3-1 (or the pseudogene TRBV3-2), the J gene TRBJ2-5; 9 nucleotides match TRBD1. This CDR3 region has 15 residues. Germline V gene sequence: CDR1 LGHDT, CDR2 YNNKEL (reference sequence). The J segment lost 5 bases and the V segment lost 4 bases, leaving 8 bases of the junction unmatched. CDR3 DNA sequence: TGTGCCAGCAGCCTTCCCGGGACAGGGTGGGAGACCCAGTACTTC. Its protein is CASSLPGTGWETQYF.

This chain uses TRBV6-5 with TRBJ2-7; 8 positions match TRBD1. J lost 5 bases, V lost 8 bases, and 11 bases had no gene match. Germline CDR1 and CDR2: MNHEY and SVGAGI. The CDR3 totals 14 residues. CDR3 sequence reads: CASRDWTGRNEQYF. DNA for the CDR3: TGTGCCAGCCGAGATTGGACAGGGAGGAACGAGCAGTACTTC.

The gene calls are TRBV12-5 and TRBJ2-1; TRBD2 matches at 11 bases. The CDR3 has 18 amino acids. Germline V lookup: CDR1 LGHNT, CDR2 FRNRAP. Trimming cost V 1 base and J 3 bases; bases outside gene matches: 8. The CDR3 DNA reads TGTGCTAGTGGTTTGGGTCAAGGGACTAGCGGTCACTACAATGAGCAGTTCTTC. It is translated as CASGLGQGTSGHYNEQFF.

This chain links TRBV19 with TRBJ2-4; D possibly corresponds to TRBD2 (6 bases). V lost 5 bases and J lost 4, with 15 bases in between. The germline gives CDR1 LNHDA, CDR2 SQIVND (reference sequence). The CDR3 loop spans 15 amino acids. The DNA for the CDR3 is TGTGCCAGTAGTCTTCTCGGAGGGCCAAAAAACATTCAGTACTTC. Protein: CASSLLGGPKNIQYF.

V usage is TRBV10-3 and J usage is TRBJ2-3; possible D gene TRBD1, 6 bases. Germline V gene sequence: CDR1 ENHRY, CDR2 SYGVKD. The V end lost 3 bases, the J end lost 0 bases, and 13 bases lay between the germline ends. The CDR3 is 16 amino acids. CDR3 amino acids: CAISEPGTLSTDTQYF. CDR3 nucleotides: TGTGCCATCAGTGAACCCGGGACACTTAGCACAGATACGCAGTATTTT.

V gene TRBV9 combines with J gene TRBJ2-3, with TRBD2 matching 8 bases. Trimming removed 3 bases from V and 5 bases from J; junction bases left unmatched: 14. Per germline, CDR1 SGDLS and CDR2 YYNGEE. The CDR3 sequence is 17 residues long. CDR3: CASSAPPGVAGRDTQYF. Written as DNA, the CDR3 is TGTGCCAGCAGCGCTCCCCCGGGGGTAGCGGGAAGAGATACGCAGTATTTT.

The CDR3 nucleotides read TGTGCCAGCAATCCAGGGGTAGCCAAAAACATTCAGTACTTC. Protein sequence: CASNPGVAKNIQYF. This chain links TRBV2 with TRBJ2-4, with D possibly TRBD1 on 6 matching bases. The CDR3 sequence is 14 residues long. V was cut by 7 bases and J by 0 bases, with 10 bases left in between. Per germline, CDR1 SNHLY and CDR2 FYNNEI.

The chain combines TRBV10-1 with TRBJ2-1; 12 bases are a match to TRBD2. Germline V lookup: CDR1 WNHNN, CDR2 SYGVQD (reference sequence). With 4 bases clipped from V and 4 bases from J, the junction kept 14 bases outside the gene matches. This CDR3 has 19 amino acids. The chain's CDR3 is CASSGDKTSGSGRYNEQFF. In DNA form, the CDR3 reads TGCGCCAGCAGTGGGGATAAGACTAGCGGGAGCGGTAGGTACAATGAGCAGTTCTTC.